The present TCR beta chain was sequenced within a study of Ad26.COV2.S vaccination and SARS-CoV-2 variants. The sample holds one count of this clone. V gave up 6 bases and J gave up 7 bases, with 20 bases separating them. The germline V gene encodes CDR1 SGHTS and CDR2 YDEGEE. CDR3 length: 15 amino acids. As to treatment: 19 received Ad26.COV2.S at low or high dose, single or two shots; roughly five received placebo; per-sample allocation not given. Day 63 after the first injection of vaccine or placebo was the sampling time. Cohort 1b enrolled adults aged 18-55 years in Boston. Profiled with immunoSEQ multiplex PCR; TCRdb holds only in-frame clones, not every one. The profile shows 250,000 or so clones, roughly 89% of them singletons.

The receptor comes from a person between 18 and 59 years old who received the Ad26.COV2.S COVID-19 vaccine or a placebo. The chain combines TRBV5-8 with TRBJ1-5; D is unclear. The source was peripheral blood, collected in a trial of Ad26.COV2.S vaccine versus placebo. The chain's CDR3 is CASTQKDRPGQPQHF. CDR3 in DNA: TGTGCCAGCACCCAGAAGGACCGCCCTGGGCAGCCCCAGCATTTT.